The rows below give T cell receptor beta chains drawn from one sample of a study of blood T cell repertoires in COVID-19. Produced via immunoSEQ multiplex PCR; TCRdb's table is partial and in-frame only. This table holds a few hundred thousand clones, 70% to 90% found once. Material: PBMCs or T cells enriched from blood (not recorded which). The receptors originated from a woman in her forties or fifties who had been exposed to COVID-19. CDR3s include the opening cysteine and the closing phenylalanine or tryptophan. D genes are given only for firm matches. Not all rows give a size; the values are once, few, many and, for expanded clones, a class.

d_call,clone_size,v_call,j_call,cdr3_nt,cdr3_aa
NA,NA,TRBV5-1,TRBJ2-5,TGCGCCAGCAGCATTGGACAGCCCTTACAAGAGACCCAGTACTTC,CASSIGQPLQETQYF
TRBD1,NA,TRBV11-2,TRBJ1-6,TGTGCCAGCAGCTTAAGGATCGGACAGGCAAGTTCACCCCTCCACTTT,CASSLRIGQASSPLHF
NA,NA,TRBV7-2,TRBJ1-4,TGTGCCAGCAGCCTGGGCGGGTCAACTAATGAAAAACTGTTTTTT,CASSLGGSTNEKLFF
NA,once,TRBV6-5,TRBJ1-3,TGTGCCAGCAGTCGACAGGCGAAGTCTGGAAACACCATATATTTT,CASSRQAKSGNTIYF
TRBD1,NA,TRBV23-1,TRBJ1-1,TGCGCCAGCGTATCCACAGGGGGCAGAAGGACTGAAGCTTTCTTT,CASVSTGGRRTEAFF
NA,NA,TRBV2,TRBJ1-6,TGTGCCAGCAGGCCCCCGACAGTAAATTCACCCCTCCACTTT,CASRPPTVNSPLHF
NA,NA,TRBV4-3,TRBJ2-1,TGCGCCAGCAGCCTGGGACTCACCGCCCTAGGTGAGCAGTTCTTC,CASSLGLTALGEQFF
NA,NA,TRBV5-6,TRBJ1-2,TGTGCCAGCAGCTTGCGGCAGGGGCTTTATGGCTACACCTTC,CASSLRQGLYGYTF
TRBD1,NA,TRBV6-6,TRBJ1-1,TGTGCCAGTAACAGGGGGAACACTGAAGCTTTCTTT,CASNRGNTEAFF
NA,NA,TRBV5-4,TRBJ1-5,TGTGCCAGCAGCTTGGGGGGAGGGTACCAGCCCCAGCATTTT,CASSLGGGYQPQHF
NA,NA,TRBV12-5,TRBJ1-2,TGTGCTAGTGGTTTGACTCATTCCGGGAGCGGGGGCTACACCTTC,CASGLTHSGSGGYTF
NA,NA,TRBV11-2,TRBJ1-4,TGTGCCAGCAGCTCGTGGACAAGGGAAAAACTGTTTTTT,CASSSWTREKLFF
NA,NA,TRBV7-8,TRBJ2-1,TGTGCCAGCACCCCTCGGGAGACCTACAATGAGCAGTTCTTC,CASTPRETYNEQFF
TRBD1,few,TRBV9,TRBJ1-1,TGTGCCAGCAGCCCACGACAGGGGGCGGGCACTGAAGCTTTCTTT,CASSPRQGAGTEAFF
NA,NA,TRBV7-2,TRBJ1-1,TGTGCCAGCAGGAAACAGGGTCGGGACACTGAAGCTTTCTTT,CASRKQGRDTEAFF
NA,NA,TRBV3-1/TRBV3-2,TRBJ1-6,TGTGCCAGCAGGGCAGTCTTGCTTGGTAATTCACCCCTCCACTTT,CASRAVLLGNSPLHF
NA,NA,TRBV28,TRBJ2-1,TGTGCCAGCAGTCTCGCTGGCGGGTACAATGAGCAGTTCTTC,CASSLAGGYNEQFF
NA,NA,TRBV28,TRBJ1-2,TGTGCCAGCAGTTTAAGGGGCAGCGGGGAGCGCGGCTACACCTTC,CASSLRGSGERGYTF
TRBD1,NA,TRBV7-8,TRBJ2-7,TGTGCCAGCACCGGCCCCGGGACAGCTTCCTACGAGCAGTACTTC,CASTGPGTASYEQYF
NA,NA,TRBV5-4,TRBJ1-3,TGTGCCAGCAGCGTCCGGGATTCAGCTGGAAACACCATATATTTT,CASSVRDSAGNTIYF
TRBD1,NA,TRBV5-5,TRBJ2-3,TGTGCCAGCACCGGGACAGGGGTCCCAGACAGCACAGATACGCAGTATTTT,CASTGTGVPDSTDTQYF